This is a list of T cell receptor beta chains from one sample in a study of blood T cells in healthy people across ages. TCRdb re-analysed the 5' RACE reads in MiXCR, keeping a single row per CDR3 protein. The profile shows roughly 1.5 million distinct CDR3 sequences, roughly two fifths of them singletons. What was sequenced was blood. Source of these receptors: a woman between 18 and 29 years old in good health. The CDR3 runs from the conserved cysteine through the conserved F or W. A D gene is named only where the DNA matches it firmly. Expanded clones get a size class; other rows say once, few or many, or leave the size out.

V	J	D	size	length	DNA	CDR3
TRBV20-1	TRBJ1-6	TRBD1	many	15	TGCAGTGCTAGACTACATCGACAGGGTAATTCACCCCTCCACTTT	CSARLHRQGNSPLHF
TRBV5-5	TRBJ2-1	-	-	15	TGTGCCAGCAGTCCAGGACGCTCCGTTCACAATGAGCAGTTCTTC	CASSPGRSVHNEQFF
TRBV7-9	TRBJ2-1	TRBD2	-	17	TGTGCCAGCAGCCCCCGAGCGGGATTGAGCTCCTACAATGAGCAGTTCTTC	CASSPRAGLSSYNEQFF
TRBV4-3	TRBJ2-1	-	-	15	TGCGCCAGCAGCCAAGAGGTGACTAGATTCTATGAGCAGTTCTTC	CASSQEVTRFYEQFF
TRBV7-2	TRBJ2-7	-	few	12	TGTGCCAGCAGCTTAGATTCGGCTACCGAGTACTTC	CASSLDSATEYF
TRBV3-1	TRBJ2-1	-	-	12	TGTGCCAGCAGCCAAAAGAACCATGAGCAGTTCTTC	CASSQKNHEQFF
TRBV24-1	TRBJ2-1	-	-	12	TGTGCCGCCTCAATTAGAGGCGATGAGCAGTTCTTC	CAASIRGDEQFF
TRBV6-6	TRBJ1-1	-	-	12	TGTGCCAGCAGTTATGGCGGGGCAGAAGCTTTCTTT	CASSYGGAEAFF
TRBV29-1	TRBJ1-1	-	once	15	TGCAGCGTTGGGATTATCGGGGGGCGAGACACTGAAGCTTTCTTT	CSVGIIGGRDTEAFF
TRBV20-1	TRBJ2-7	-	once	13	TGCAGTGCTCCAACAGGCGCTTACAATGAGCAGTACTTC	CSAPTGAYNEQYF
TRBV4-2	TRBJ1-1	-	-	15	TGTGCCAGCAGCCAAGAGTTTCCAGAACCCACTGAAGCTTTCTTT	CASSQEFPEPTEAFF
TRBV7-2	TRBJ2-7	-	-	15	TGTGCCAGCAGCTTAGTCCAGGGGTCTTCCTACGAGCAGTACTTC	CASSLVQGSSYEQYF
TRBV29-1	TRBJ1-2	-	-	12	TGCAGCGACACAGGGTTCGGATATGGCTACACCTTC	CSDTGFGYGYTF
TRBV29-1	TRBJ2-6	-	-	18	TGCAGCGTTGAAGACCAACTTGATGACTTCTCTGGGGCCAACGTCCTGACTTTC	CSVEDQLDDFSGANVLTF
TRBV29-1	TRBJ2-7	TRBD2	many	14	TGCAGCGTTGTCTCTAGCGGGAGACCCGCCGAGCAGTACTTC	CSVVSSGRPAEQYF
TRBV5-1	TRBJ2-3	TRBD2	-	19	TGCGCCAGCAGCCCCTACGCGATCGGCCTAGCGGGATCCACAGATACGCAGTATTTT	CASSPYAIGLAGSTDTQYF
TRBV12-3/TRBV12-4	TRBJ2-1	TRBD2	-	14	TGTGCCAGCAGATACAGCGGGGGGCATCATGAGCAGTTCTTC	CASRYSGGHHEQFF
TRBV20-1	TRBJ2-7	TRBD2	-	15	TGCAGTGCCAGTTCGGGACTAGCGGGAGGGAGCGAGTCGTACTTC	CSASSGLAGGSESYF
TRBV30	TRBJ2-5	-	-	14	TGTGCCTGGAGTGGCCCCGAGGGTGAAGAGACCCAGTACTTC	CAWSGPEGEETQYF
TRBV6-5	TRBJ2-1	TRBD1	-	16	TGTGCCAGCAGTTACGACGGACAGGGGCCCTACAATGAGCAGTTCTTC	CASSYDGQGPYNEQFF
TRBV27	TRBJ1-2	-	many	11	TGTGCCAGCAGGGACAACTATGGCTACACCTTC	CASRDNYGYTF
TRBV12-3/TRBV12-4	TRBJ1-1	TRBD1	few	15	TGTGCCAGCAGTTCTCTGACAGGGGGGTTTACTGAAGCTTTCTTT	CASSSLTGGFTEAFF
TRBV18	TRBJ2-7	TRBD1	few	12	TGTGCCAGCTCCTGGGACAGGGCCGAGCAGTACTTC	CASSWDRAEQYF
TRBV7-2	TRBJ2-5	-	-	15	TGTGCCAGCAGCTTCATTAGCGGGGACAGGGAGACCCAGTACTTC	CASSFISGDRETQYF
TRBV6-2/TRBV6-3	TRBJ2-7	TRBD2	few	17	TGTGCCAGCAGTACGGGACTAGCGGGGGCCTTCTCCTACGAGCAGTACTTC	CASSTGLAGAFSYEQYF
TRBV2	TRBJ2-1	-	-	14	TGTGCCAATCCTAGCTGGACGGGGGTCGATGAGCAGTTCTTC	CANPSWTGVDEQFF
TRBV6-2/TRBV6-3	TRBJ2-6	-	few	15	TGTGCCAGCAGTTACTTGGGGCGTGGGGCCAACGTCCTGACTTTC	CASSYLGRGANVLTF
TRBV7-9	TRBJ2-7	-	-	13	TGTGCCAGCAGCGACCGACAGACCTACGAGCAGTACTTC	CASSDRQTYEQYF
TRBV6-5	TRBJ2-3	TRBD1	few	15	TGTGCCAGCAGGGACAGGGGGTTAAGCACAGATACGCAGTATTTT	CASRDRGLSTDTQYF
TRBV7-9	TRBJ1-5	-	once	15	TGTGCCAGCAGCCCGGCGACAGTCTATAATCAGCCCCAGCATTTT	CASSPATVYNQPQHF
TRBV4-3	TRBJ2-3	-	-	16	TGCGCCAGCAGCCGCGGACAGCTCTACTACACAGATACGCAGTATTTT	CASSRGQLYYTDTQYF
TRBV20-1	TRBJ1-1	-	-	12	TGCAGTGCTAGAGATTCCCCCAGGGAAGCTTTCTTT	CSARDSPREAFF
TRBV12-3/TRBV12-4	TRBJ2-7	TRBD2	few	18	TGTGCCAGCAGTTTAAGGGGACTAGCGGGAGAAAAGGTCTACGAGCAGTACTTC	CASSLRGLAGEKVYEQYF
TRBV3-1	TRBJ2-3	TRBD2	-	14	TGTGCCAGCAGCCAAATTCTAGCGGGGGTTACGCAGTATTTT	CASSQILAGVTQYF
TRBV28	TRBJ1-1	-	-	15	TGTGCCAGCACCGAGGGGGGCCAGGGTTCCACTGAAGCTTTCTTT	CASTEGGQGSTEAFF
TRBV4-1	TRBJ2-7	TRBD1	-	14	TGCGCCAGCAGCGAGGGGGACAGGAGCTACGAGCAGTACTTC	CASSEGDRSYEQYF
TRBV3-1	TRBJ2-1	TRBD2	few	17	TGTGCCAGCAGCCAAGATGTGGCAGCGGGACTATACAATGAGCAGTTCTTC	CASSQDVAAGLYNEQFF
TRBV7-2	TRBJ1-2	-	-	12	TGTGCCAGCAGCTTAGCCTCAACTGGCCACACCTTC	CASSLASTGHTF
TRBV7-2	TRBJ1-2	-	-	17	TGTGCCAGCAGCTCCAGGGATGGGAGCACCTATCCCTATGGCTACACCTTC	CASSSRDGSTYPYGYTF
TRBV12-3/TRBV12-4	TRBJ1-2	TRBD1	-	18	TGTGCCAGCATCCTATTCTCGACAGGGACGTCGCCTAACTATGGCTACACCTTC	CASILFSTGTSPNYGYTF
TRBV5-1	TRBJ2-2	-	-	14	TGCGCCAGCAGCTTAAGGGCCGACACCGGGGAGCTGTTTTTT	CASSLRADTGELFF
TRBV13	TRBJ1-2	TRBD1	few	15	TGTGCCAGCAGACAACCGGGACAGGATAACTATGGCTACACCTTC	CASRQPGQDNYGYTF
TRBV27	TRBJ2-7	-	once	15	TGTGCCAGCAGTTCGAATGCACGAGGGACCTACGAGCAGTACTTC	CASSSNARGTYEQYF